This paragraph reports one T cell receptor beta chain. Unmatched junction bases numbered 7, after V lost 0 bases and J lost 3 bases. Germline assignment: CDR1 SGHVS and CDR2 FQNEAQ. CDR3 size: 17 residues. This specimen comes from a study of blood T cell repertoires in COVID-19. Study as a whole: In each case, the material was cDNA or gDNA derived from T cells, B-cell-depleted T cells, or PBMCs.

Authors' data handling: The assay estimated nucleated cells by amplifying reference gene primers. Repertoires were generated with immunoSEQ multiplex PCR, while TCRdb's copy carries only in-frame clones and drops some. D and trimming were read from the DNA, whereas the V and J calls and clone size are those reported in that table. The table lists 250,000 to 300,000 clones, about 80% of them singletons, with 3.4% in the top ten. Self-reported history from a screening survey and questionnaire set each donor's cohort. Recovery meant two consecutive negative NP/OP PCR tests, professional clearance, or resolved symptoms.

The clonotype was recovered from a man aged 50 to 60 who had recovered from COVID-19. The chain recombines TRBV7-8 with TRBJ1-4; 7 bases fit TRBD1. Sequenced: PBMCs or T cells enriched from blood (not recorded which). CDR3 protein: CASSLAGGAVSNEKLFF. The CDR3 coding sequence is TGTGCCAGCAGCTTAGCAGGGGGCGCGGTGTCTAATGAAAAACTGTTTTTT.